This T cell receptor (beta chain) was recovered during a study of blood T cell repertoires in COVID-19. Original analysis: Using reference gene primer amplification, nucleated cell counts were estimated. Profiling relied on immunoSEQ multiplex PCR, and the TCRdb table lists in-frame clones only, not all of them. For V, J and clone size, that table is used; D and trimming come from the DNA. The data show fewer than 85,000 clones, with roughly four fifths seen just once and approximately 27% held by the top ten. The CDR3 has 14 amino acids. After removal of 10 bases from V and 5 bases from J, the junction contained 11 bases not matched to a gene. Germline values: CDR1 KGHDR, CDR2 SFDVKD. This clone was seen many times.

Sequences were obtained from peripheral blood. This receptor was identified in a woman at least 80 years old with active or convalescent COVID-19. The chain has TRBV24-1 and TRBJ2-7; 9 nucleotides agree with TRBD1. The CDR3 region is CATCPGQGGNEQYF. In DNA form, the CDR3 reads TGTGCCACTTGTCCGGGACAGGGCGGTAACGAGCAGTACTTC.